A single T cell receptor beta chain is shown here with its context. As yet, its antigen is unknown. These data originate in a study of regulatory T cells in long-lasting Graves disease. Trimming at V came to 6 bases and at J to 5 bases, leaving 6 bases not matched to a gene. CDR3 length: 13 amino acids. Time point in this sample: newly diagnosed GD, antithyroid drugs for less than 3 months. RNA from PBMCs was the source of the TCR library. Guidelines of the American Thyroid Association were used to diagnose Graves' disease. In building TCR beta libraries, iRepertoire HTBI primers were used together with Arm-PCR of CDR3 regions. TCRdb recomputed calls from the multiplex PCR reads with MiXCR, one row per CDR3 protein. The data show approximately 310,000 distinct CDR3 sequences, 18% seen once. Study-level findings and limits: Segments TRBV28, TRBJ1-2 and TRBJ2-5 showed preferential usage in persistent disease.

The sequence was collected from a female donor with Graves disease. The material was peripheral blood mononuclear cells (PBMCs), obtained at new diagnosis, from a patient treated with antithyroid drugs. The chain links TRBV12-3 or TRBV12-4 to TRBJ1-1; 7 bases match TRBD1. The CDR3 DNA reads as TGTGCCAGCAGGAACAGGGGAGGGACTGAAGCTTTCTTT. Amino acid sequence: CASRNRGGTEAFF.